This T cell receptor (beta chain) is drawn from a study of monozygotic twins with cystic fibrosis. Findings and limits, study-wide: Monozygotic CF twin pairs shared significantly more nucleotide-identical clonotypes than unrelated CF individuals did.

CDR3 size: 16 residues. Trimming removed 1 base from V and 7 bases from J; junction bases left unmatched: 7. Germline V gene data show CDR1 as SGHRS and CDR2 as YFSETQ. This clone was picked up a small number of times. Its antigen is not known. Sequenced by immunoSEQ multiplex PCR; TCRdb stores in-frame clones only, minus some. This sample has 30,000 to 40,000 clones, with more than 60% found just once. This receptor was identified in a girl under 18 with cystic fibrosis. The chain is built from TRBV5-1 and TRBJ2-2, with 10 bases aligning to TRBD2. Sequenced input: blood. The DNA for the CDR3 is TGCGCCAGCAGCTTGTTGGCTAGCGGGAGCTTCGGGGAGCTGTTTTTT. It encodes CASSLLASGSFGELFF.